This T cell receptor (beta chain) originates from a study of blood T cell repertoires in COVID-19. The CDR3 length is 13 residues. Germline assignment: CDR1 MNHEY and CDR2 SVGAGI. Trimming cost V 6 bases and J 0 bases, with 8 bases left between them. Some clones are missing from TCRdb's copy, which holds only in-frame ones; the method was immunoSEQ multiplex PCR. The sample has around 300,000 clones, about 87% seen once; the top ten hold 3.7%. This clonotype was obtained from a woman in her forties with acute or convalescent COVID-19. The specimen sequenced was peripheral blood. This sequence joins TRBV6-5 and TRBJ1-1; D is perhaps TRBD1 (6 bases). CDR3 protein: CASSGQLNTEAFF. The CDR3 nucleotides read TGTGCCAGCAGCGGACAGCTGAACACTGAAGCTTTCTTT.